These 10 T cell receptor beta chains were sequenced from one sample in a study of cytomegalovirus exposure and HLA in healthy donors. Primers: 60 Vbeta forward and 13 Jbeta reverse. Sequenced by immunoSEQ multiplex PCR; TCRdb stores in-frame clones only, minus some. Of fewer than 150,000 clones in the sample, 75% to 80% were seen once. Sequences were obtained from PBMCs. These receptors all come from a woman aged 50 to 60 in good health and CMV-seronegative.

V gene TRBV5-4 combines with J gene TRBJ1-1, with D tentatively TRBD1 (5 bases). Germline V gene lookup returns CDR1 SGHNT and CDR2 YYREEE (reference sequence). The CDR3 is made up of 15 amino acids. The V end lost 4 bases, the J end lost 4 bases, and 17 bases lay between the germline ends. DNA for the CDR3: TGTGCCAGCAGCCGGGACTCTACGGTTGTCACTGAAGCTTTCTTT. It encodes CASSRDSTVVTEAFF.

This chain uses TRBV6-5 with TRBJ2-7, with D maybe TRBD1 (5 bases). Trimming pared 3 bases from V and 2 bases from J, leaving 14 bases between. Per germline, CDR1 MNHEY and CDR2 SVGAGI. The CDR3 runs 15 residues. The CDR3 DNA reads as TGTGCCAGCAGTTATTTGGCAGGGATTGCCTACGAGCAGTACTTC. Residues: CASSYLAGIAYEQYF.

The gene calls are TRBV28 and TRBJ2-2, with D possibly being TRBD1 (6 bases). Trimming removed 4 bases at V and 3 bases at J, with 12 bases between. CDR1 is MDHEN and CDR2 is SYDVKM in the germline V gene. This CDR3 is 15 amino acids long. Here the CDR3 DNA reads TGTGCCAGCAGTTCGCACAGGGTCGACACCGGGGAGCTGTTTTTT. Translated: CASSSHRVDTGELFF.

The V call is TRBV10-3, the J call TRBJ2-3; 10 bases align to TRBD2. The CDR3 consists of 16 residues. With 0 bases clipped from V and 3 bases from J, the junction kept 3 bases outside the gene matches. Germline loops: CDR1 ENHRY, CDR2 SYGVKD. The CDR3 nucleotides read TGTGCCATCAGTGAGTCCAGGACTAGCGGAACAGATACGCAGTATTTT. It encodes CAISESRTSGTDTQYF.

The chain couples TRBV28 to TRBJ1-4; TRBD1 matches at 9 bases. The CDR3 is made up of 14 amino acids. The trim removed 6 bases at V and 4 bases at J, leaving 3 bases unmatched. Germline assignment: CDR1 MDHEN and CDR2 SYDVKM. CDR3 loop: CASRQGAGNEKLFF. CDR3 DNA: TGTGCCAGCAGACAGGGGGCGGGTAATGAAAAACTGTTTTTT.

As DNA, the CDR3 is TGTGCCAGCAGTGAAGAGGGGCCCTGGTTCGACAATGAGCAGTTCTTC. Translation: CASSEEGPWFDNEQFF. V usage is TRBV6-1 and J usage is TRBJ2-1; weak D call: TRBD1 (5 bases). In germline, CDR1 is MNHNS, CDR2 SASEGT. The CDR3 runs to 16 residues. Trimming shortened V by 1 base and J by 5 bases, and 15 bases separated the two germline ends.

This chain uses TRBV5-6 with TRBJ2-2; D possibly corresponds to TRBD1 (5 bases). From germline, CDR1 is SGHDT and CDR2 YYEEEE. Trimming pared 1 base from V and 2 bases from J, leaving 9 bases between. This CDR3 spans 15 amino acids. CDR3 sequence: CASSLLQVNTGELFF. CDR3 DNA sequence: TGTGCCAGCAGCTTGTTACAGGTCAACACCGGGGAGCTGTTTTTT.

The J gene is TRBJ1-1, the V gene TRBV4-2; weak D call: TRBD1 (5 bases). The CDR3 has 15 amino acids. The V end was cut by 0 bases, the J end by 6 bases, with 14 bases between. Per the germline V gene, CDR1 is LGHNA and CDR2 is YNFKEQ. CDR3 nucleotides: TGTGCCAGCAGCCAAGAGGTGCGGGACTACGCTGAAGCTTTCTTT. Encoded protein: CASSQEVRDYAEAFF.

The V and J genes are TRBV12-5 and TRBJ2-1, with TRBD1 matching over 8 bases. CDR1 is LGHNT, CDR2 FRNRAP, per germline. V trimming: 5 bases; J trimming: 2 bases; junction bases outside the gene matches: 5. CDR3 length: 15 amino acids. The CDR3 DNA is TGTGCTAGTGGTCCCGGGACAGGAGCCTACAATGAGCAGTTCTTC. Protein product: CASGPGTGAYNEQFF. Variable domain in full (rest from reference TRBV12-5 and TRBJ2-1): DARVTQTPRHKVTEMGQEVTMRCQPILGHNTVFWYRQTMMQGLELLAYFRNRAPLDDSGMPKDRFSAEMPDATLATLKIQPSEPRDSAVYFCASGPGTGAYNEQFFGPGTRLTVL.

Worth noting for this clone: The junction differs from germline at one of its ends, possibly a read error. The gene calls are TRBV7-9 and TRBJ2-5, with TRBD1 matching 8 bases. This CDR3 is built from 12 residues. CDR1 is SEHNR and CDR2 is FQNEAQ in the germline V gene (reference sequence). CDR3 residues: CSSSSQWTGHDF. In DNA, the CDR3 is TGTTCCAGCAGCTCCCAATGGACAGGGCACGACTTC.